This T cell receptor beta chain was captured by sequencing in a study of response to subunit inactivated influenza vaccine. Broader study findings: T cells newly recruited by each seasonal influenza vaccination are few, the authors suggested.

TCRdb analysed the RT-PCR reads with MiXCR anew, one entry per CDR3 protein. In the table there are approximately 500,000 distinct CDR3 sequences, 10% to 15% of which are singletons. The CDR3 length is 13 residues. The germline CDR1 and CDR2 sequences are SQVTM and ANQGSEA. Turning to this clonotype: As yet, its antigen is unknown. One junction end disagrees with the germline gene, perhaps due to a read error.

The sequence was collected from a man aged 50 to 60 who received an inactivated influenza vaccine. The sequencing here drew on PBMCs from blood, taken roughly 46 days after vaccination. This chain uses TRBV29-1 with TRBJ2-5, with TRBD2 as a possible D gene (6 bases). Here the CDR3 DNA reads TGCAGGGTTGTGGGACTGGGTCGGGAGACCCAGTACTTC. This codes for CRVVGLGRETQYF.